The sample holds many counts of the clone carrying this T cell receptor beta chain. The data derive from a study of T-cell memory formation after mild COVID-19. Germline V lookup: CDR1 KGHDR, CDR2 SFDVKD. Losses at the gene ends were 6 bases for V and 2 bases for J; bases not matched to a gene: 5. This CDR3 has 15 amino acids. TCRdb reprocessed the 5' RACE reads with MiXCR, giving one entry per CDR3 protein. The sample contains around 13,000 distinct CDR3 sequences, around 12% of which appear only once. The specimen sequenced was PBMCs or a T cell subset sorted from them (not recorded which). V usage is TRBV24-1 and J usage is TRBJ2-3; 9 bases are shared with TRBD2. The sequence was collected from an adult woman who had mild COVID-19 (a few samples of this study predate the infection). Cell type and time point are not known. Here the CDR3 reads CATSRRTSDTDTQYF. DNA for the CDR3: TGTGCCACCAGTCGGAGGACTAGCGACACAGATACGCAGTATTTT.